This TCR beta chain appears in the sequencing data of a study of glioma-infiltrating T cells. A word on this clonotype: A read error may produce the germline difference seen at one junction end.

TCR alpha and beta CDR3 regions were amplified from RNA using iRepertoire nested multiplex PCR. Tissue mRNA or PBMC total RNA, about 85-400 ng, went into one-step reverse transcription and amplification. Each CDR3 protein is one row after TCRdb ran MiXCR on the multiplex PCR reads. This sample yields about 93,000 distinct CDR3 sequences, of which approximately 40% are seen a single time; more than 30% belongs to the top ten. CDR3 length: 13 residues. The germline gives CDR1 DFQATT, CDR2 SNEGSKA (reference sequence). Sequencing was performed on glioma tissue, nonneoplastic brain tissue, or PBMCs (not recorded which). The rearrangement links TRBV20-1 to TRBJ2-7; 8 bases agree with TRBD2. The TCR originated in a human donor with low-grade glioma or glioblastoma, undergoing nonglioma brain surgery, or in good health (not recorded which). Written as DNA, the CDR3 is TGTAGTGCTAGTTGGCGGGGGGCATGCGAGCAGTACTTC. It codes for CSASWRGACEQYF.